Each of the 13 T cell receptor beta chains below was sequenced from the same sample in a study of cytomegalovirus exposure and HLA in healthy donors. The PCR used 60 Vbeta and 13 Jbeta primers. Clones were read by immunoSEQ multiplex PCR, and TCRdb kept only the in-frame ones, dropping some. The sample lists over 100,000 clones; approximately 70% were seen once. Sequencing was performed on PBMCs. The receptor set was obtained from a middle-aged man in good health and CMV-seronegative.

The V call is TRBV28, the J call TRBJ1-1; 8 nucleotides line up with TRBD1. The V gene's germline CDR1 is MDHEN and CDR2 SYDVKM. V shed 3 bases, J shed 0 bases, and the junction held 9 bases outside the gene matches. The CDR3 sequence is 17 residues long. The CDR3 reads CASSFGGQGVMNTEAFF. DNA for the CDR3: TGTGCCAGCAGTTTTGGAGGACAGGGCGTAATGAACACTGAAGCTTTCTTT.

The chain couples TRBV5-1 to TRBJ1-6; D unresolved. With 2 bases removed from V and 7 bases from J, the gap between germline ends came to 13 bases. Germline V gives CDR1 SGHRS, CDR2 YFSETQ. This CDR3 region has 15 residues. The CDR3 nucleotides read TGCGCCAGCAGCTTAGTACCCGCGGAGAATTCACCCCTCCACTTT. Translation gives CASSLVPAENSPLHF.

The CDR3 nucleotides read TGTGCCAGCAGCTTAGTTGAGGATGGCTACACCTTC. Protein product: CASSLVEDGYTF. The gene calls are TRBV7-9 and TRBJ1-2, with no clear D. Trimming cost V 1 base and J 6 bases, with 6 bases left between them. CDR1 SEHNR and CDR2 FQNEAQ come from the germline V gene (reference sequence). There are 12 residues in the CDR3. The full variable domain, its missing parts supplied by reference TRBV7-9 and TRBJ1-2, is DTGVSQNPRHKITKRGQNVTFRCDPISEHNRLYWYRQTLGQGPEFLTYFQNEAQLEKSRLLSDRFSAERPKGSFSTLEIQRTEQGDSAMYLCASSLVEDGYTFGSGTRLTVV.

This chain connects TRBV5-1 to TRBJ1-3; weak D call: TRBD1 (5 bases). Germline assignment: CDR1 SGHRS and CDR2 YFSETQ. With 0 bases removed from V and 2 bases from J, the gap between germline ends came to 12 bases. This CDR3 has 16 residues. The chain's CDR3 is CASSLGYDRAGNTIYF. The CDR3 DNA sequence: TGCGCCAGCAGCTTGGGCTATGACAGAGCTGGAAACACCATATATTTT.

This clone was recorded a few times. V gene TRBV27 combines with J gene TRBJ2-1; TRBD2 matches at 8 bases. This CDR3 has 16 amino acids. Germline CDR1 and CDR2: MNHEY and SMNVEV (reference sequence). V was pared by 3 bases and J by 8 bases, with 12 bases of the junction left unmatched. CDR3 sequence: CASSFLSSGGPHEQFF. DNA of the CDR3: TGTGCCAGCAGTTTCCTTTCATCGGGGGGGCCCCATGAGCAGTTCTTC.

The V gene is TRBV27, the J gene TRBJ1-1; 7 nucleotides line up with TRBD1. CDR3 size: 12 residues. CDR1 is MNHEY, CDR2 SMNVEV, per germline (reference sequence). V lost 10 bases to trimming and J lost 0 bases; unmatched junction nucleotides: 2. CDR3 sequence reads: CATGTVNTEAFF. The CDR3 DNA is TGTGCCACCGGGACAGTGAACACTGAAGCTTTCTTT.

V is TRBV5-1 and J is TRBJ2-2; the match to TRBD1 covers 9 bases. CDR1 is SGHRS and CDR2 is YFSETQ in the germline V gene. V was pared by 0 bases and J by 6 bases, with 3 bases of the junction left unmatched. CDR3 length equals 15 residues. This CDR3 is CASSLDGQGPGELFF. The CDR3 bases are TGCGCCAGCAGCTTGGATGGACAGGGGCCCGGGGAGCTGTTTTTT.

This clone was seen a handful of times. This chain uses TRBV2 with TRBJ2-2, with 12 positions matching TRBD2. The trim removed 7 bases at V and 0 bases at J, leaving 3 bases unmatched. The CDR3 spans 16 residues. Germline V CDR1 and CDR2: SNHLY, FYNNEI. For the CDR3, the DNA is TGTGCCAGCAAACTAGCGGGGGGCACGAACACCGGGGAGCTGTTTTTT. Protein: CASKLAGGTNTGELFF.

The CDR3 DNA follows: TGTGCCAGCAGCTCTCGGACAGGGGAAACTGAAGCTTTCTTT. Translating gives CASSSRTGETEAFF. The gene calls are TRBV9 and TRBJ1-1; the match to TRBD1 covers 9 bases. The CDR3 has 14 amino acids. Trimming removed 4 bases from V and 5 bases from J; junction bases left unmatched: 6. Germline loops: CDR1 SGDLS, CDR2 YYNGEE.

This rearrangement joins TRBV7-2 to TRBJ1-2, with 7 bases matching TRBD1. V lost 2 bases to trimming and J lost 8 bases; unmatched junction nucleotides: 5. In germline, CDR1 is SGHTA, CDR2 FQGNSA. The CDR3 extends over 13 amino acids. The CDR3 loop reads CASSLFQGEGYTF. CDR3 DNA: TGTGCCAGCAGCTTATTTCAGGGGGAGGGCTACACCTTC.

The V call is TRBV7-3, the J call TRBJ1-2; D may be TRBD1 (5 bases). The CDR3 covers 15 residues. Trimming took off 0 bases at V and 4 bases at J, with 12 bases between the two ends. CDR1 and CDR2 from the germline V gene are SGHTA and FQGTGA. CDR3 bases: TGTGCCAGCAGCTTAACAGGGGATCCTCGCTATGGCTACACCTTC. Its protein is CASSLTGDPRYGYTF.

V and J are TRBV6-1 and TRBJ1-1, with 7 bases matching TRBD1. Germline CDR1 and CDR2: MNHNS and SASEGT. The CDR3 extends over 12 amino acids. V dropped 10 bases and J dropped 5; count of bases not matched to a gene: 7. The CDR3: CAILTGFTEAFF. Written as DNA, the CDR3 is TGTGCCATTTTGACAGGGTTTACTGAAGCTTTCTTT.

This rearrangement joins TRBV28 to TRBJ2-7, with TRBD1 identical over 8 bases. V trimming: 6 bases; J trimming: 2 bases; junction bases outside the gene matches: 9. Germline V gene data show CDR1 as MDHEN and CDR2 as SYDVKM. This CDR3 region has 15 residues. CDR3 in DNA: TGTGCCAGCAGCGCCGGACAGGGTGCAACCTACGAGCAGTACTTC. This codes for CASSAGQGATYEQYF.